This T cell receptor beta chain emerged from a study of regulatory T cells in long-lasting Graves disease. This clonotype was seen a few times. The authors built TCR beta libraries using iRepertoire HTBI primers and Arm-PCR of CDR3 regions. A single record per CDR3 protein comes from TCRdb applying MiXCR to the multiplex PCR reads. The table shows about 440,000 distinct CDR3 sequences, with around 17% occurring only once. The time point was: newly diagnosed GD, antithyroid drugs for less than 3 months. RNA extracted from PBMCs served as the sequencing template. V shed 1 base and J 6 bases; nucleotides not matched to a gene: 5. This CDR3 comprises 15 residues. In germline, CDR1 is SGHTA, CDR2 FQGNSA. These data also formed part of another study, on T cells in Graves' hyperthyroidism and ophthalmopathy. This second study says: Blood also showed most of the thyroid clonotypes that were expanded above 0.001.

The J gene is TRBJ2-7, the V gene TRBV7-2; 11 nucleotides line up with TRBD2. Sequenced here: peripheral blood mononuclear cells (PBMCs), sampled at new diagnosis, from a patient treated with antithyroid drugs. This sequence was found in a woman between 18 and 30 years old with Graves disease. In DNA form, the CDR3 reads TGTGCCAGCAGCTTAGGGACTAGCGGGCGTACCGAGCAGTACTTC. Its translation is CASSLGTSGRTEQYF.